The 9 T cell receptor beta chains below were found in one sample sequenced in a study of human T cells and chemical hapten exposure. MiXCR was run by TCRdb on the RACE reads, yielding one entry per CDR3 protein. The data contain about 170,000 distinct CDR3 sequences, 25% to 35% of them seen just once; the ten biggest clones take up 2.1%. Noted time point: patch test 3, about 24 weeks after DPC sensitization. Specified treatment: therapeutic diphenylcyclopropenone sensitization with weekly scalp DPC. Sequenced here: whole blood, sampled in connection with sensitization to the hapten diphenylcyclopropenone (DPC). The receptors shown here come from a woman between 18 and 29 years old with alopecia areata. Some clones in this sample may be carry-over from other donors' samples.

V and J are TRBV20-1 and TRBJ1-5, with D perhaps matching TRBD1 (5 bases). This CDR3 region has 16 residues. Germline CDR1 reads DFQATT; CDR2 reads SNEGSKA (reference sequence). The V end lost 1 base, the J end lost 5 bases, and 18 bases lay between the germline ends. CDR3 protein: CSARVGPRGRDQPQHF. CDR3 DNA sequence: TGCAGTGCTAGAGTAGGGCCCCGGGGCCGAGATCAGCCCCAGCATTTT.

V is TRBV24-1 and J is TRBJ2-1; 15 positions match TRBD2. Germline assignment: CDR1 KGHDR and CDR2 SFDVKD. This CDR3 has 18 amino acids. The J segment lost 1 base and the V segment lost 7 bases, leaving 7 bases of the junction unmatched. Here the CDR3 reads CATSGTSGRIASYNEQFF. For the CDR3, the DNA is TGTGCCACCAGCGGGACTAGCGGGAGGATTGCTTCCTACAATGAGCAGTTCTTC.

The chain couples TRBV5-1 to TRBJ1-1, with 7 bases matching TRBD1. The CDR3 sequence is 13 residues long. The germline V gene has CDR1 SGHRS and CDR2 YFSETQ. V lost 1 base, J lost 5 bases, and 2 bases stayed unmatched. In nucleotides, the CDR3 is TGCGCCAGCAGCTTGAACAGGGGAACTGAAGCTTTCTTT. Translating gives CASSLNRGTEAFF.

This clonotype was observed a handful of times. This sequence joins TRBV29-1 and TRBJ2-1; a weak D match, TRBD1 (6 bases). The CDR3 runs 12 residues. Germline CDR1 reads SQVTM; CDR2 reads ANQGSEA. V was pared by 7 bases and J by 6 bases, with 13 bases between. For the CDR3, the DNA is TGCAGCGCCAAGAAGGGGGTCAATGAGCAGTTCTTC. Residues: CSAKKGVNEQFF.

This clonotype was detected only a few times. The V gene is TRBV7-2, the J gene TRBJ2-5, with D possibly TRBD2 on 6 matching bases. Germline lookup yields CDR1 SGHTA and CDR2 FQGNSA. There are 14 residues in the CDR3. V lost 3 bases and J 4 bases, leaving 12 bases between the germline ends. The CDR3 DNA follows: TGTGCCAGCAGCTTCTCGGGACTTTTAGAGACCCAGTACTTC. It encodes CASSFSGLLETQYF.

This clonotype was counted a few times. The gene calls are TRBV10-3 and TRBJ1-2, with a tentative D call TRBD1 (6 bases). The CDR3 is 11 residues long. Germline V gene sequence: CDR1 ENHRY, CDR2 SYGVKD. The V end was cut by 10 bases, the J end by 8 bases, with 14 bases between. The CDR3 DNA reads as TGTGCCACTACAGGGTTGCAGGGCTACACCTTC. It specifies CATTGLQGYTF.

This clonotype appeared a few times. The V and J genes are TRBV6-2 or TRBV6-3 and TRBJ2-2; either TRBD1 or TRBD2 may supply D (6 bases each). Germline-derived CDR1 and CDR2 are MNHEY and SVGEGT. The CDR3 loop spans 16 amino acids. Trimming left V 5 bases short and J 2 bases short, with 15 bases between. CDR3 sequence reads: CASSEHGGTNTGELFF. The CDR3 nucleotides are TGTGCCAGCAGTGAGCACGGGGGCACTAACACCGGGGAGCTGTTTTTT.

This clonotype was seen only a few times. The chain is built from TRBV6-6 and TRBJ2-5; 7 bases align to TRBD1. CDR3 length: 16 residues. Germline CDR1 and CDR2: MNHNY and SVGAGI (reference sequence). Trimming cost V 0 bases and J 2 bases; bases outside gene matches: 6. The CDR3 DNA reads TGTGCCAGCAGTTACTCCGGACAGGAGCCTCAAGAGACCCAGTACTTC. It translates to CASSYSGQEPQETQYF.

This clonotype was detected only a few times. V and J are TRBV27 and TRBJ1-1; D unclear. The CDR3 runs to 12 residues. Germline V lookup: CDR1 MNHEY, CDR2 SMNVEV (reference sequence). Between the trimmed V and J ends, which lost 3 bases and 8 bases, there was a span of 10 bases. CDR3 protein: CASSFDGREAFF. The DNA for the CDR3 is TGTGCCAGCAGTTTTGACGGCAGGGAAGCTTTCTTT.